This TCR beta chain appears in the sequencing data of a study of blood T cell repertoires in COVID-19. Study as a whole: There were acute and convalescent COVID-19 samples, and they came from the United States, Italy and Spain. Sources were T cells, B-cell-depleted T cells, or PBMCs; the material itself was cDNA or gDNA.

The germline CDR1 and CDR2 sequences are SGHKS and YYEKEE (reference sequence). The CDR3 consists of 14 residues. V lost 4 bases, J lost 3 bases, and 4 bases stayed unmatched. Seattle patients were enrolled during active infection and followed longitudinally. Sequencing used immunoSEQ multiplex PCR; TCRdb keeps in-frame clones, though not all of them. The table includes about 200,000 clones, about 93% detected once. The J gene is TRBJ2-7, the V gene TRBV5-5; 10 bases agree with TRBD1. Material: peripheral blood. This TCR was recovered from a man aged 30 to 39 with COVID-19, enrolled during active disease. CDR3: CASSAGQGGYEQYF. CDR3 in DNA: TGTGCCAGCAGCGCAGGACAGGGGGGCTACGAGCAGTACTTC.